The entry that follows covers one TCR beta chain sequence. Its specificity is not known. This entry is derived from a study of T cells in Graves' hyperthyroidism and ophthalmopathy. The CDR3 has 13 amino acids. Trimming removed 3 bases at V and 6 bases at J, with 12 bases between. Study-wide results and limits: With a median lead of around 5.9 months before onset, the model predicted ophthalmopathy. In simple terms, a model built on 13 V-J features told ophthalmopathy apart from stable hyperthyroidism. Blood samples included most of the expanded thyroid clonotypes exceeding 0.001.

Template material for amplifying TCR beta CDR3 regions consisted of RNA transcripts. RT-PCR in the first round (using the HTBI primer set) targeted the TCR CDR3. TCRdb reprocessed the multiplex PCR reads with MiXCR, giving one entry per CDR3 protein. The data show some 510,000 distinct CDR3 sequences, around 45% seen once. Hyperthyroidism of Graves' type that showed no ophthalmopathy progression within 18 months was stable. Sequencing was carried out using peripheral blood or thyroid tissue (not recorded which). V and J are TRBV12-3 or TRBV12-4 and TRBJ2-7; D might be TRBD1 or TRBD2, each matching 6 bases. The receptor was derived from a young woman with Graves' hyperthyroidism. CDR3 coding DNA: TGTGCCAGCAGTTTTGGGGGGCAGATCGAGCAGTACTTC. Protein product: CASSFGGQIEQYF.